This passage covers 32 T cell receptor beta chains from one sample sequenced in a study of T cell repertoires and HLA-DP antigens. No antigen has been assigned to these receptors. Assay used: immunoSEQ multiplex PCR; TCRdb lists only in-frame clones, some missing. The data contain 65,000 to 95,000 clones, roughly 75% of them singletons. The sample consisted of CD4+ T cells from PBMCs. All receptors come from a man aged 60 to 69 in good health and CMV-seronegative.

The chain combines TRBV6-5 with TRBJ1-1; 8 nucleotides match TRBD1. The CDR3 contains 14 residues. From germline, CDR1 is MNHEY and CDR2 SVGAGI. The junction had 4 bases not matched to a gene; V was cut back by 6 bases and J by 1 base. The CDR3 DNA reads TGTGCCAGCAGGGGGGGGACAGGGAACACTGAAGCTTTCTTT. Residues: CASRGGTGNTEAFF.

This clone was detected many times. J is TRBJ1-1 and V is TRBV11-2, with D unresolved. The CDR3 spans 14 residues. V lost 1 base and J lost 11, with 17 bases in between. Germline assignment: CDR1 SGHAT and CDR2 FQNNGV. Here the CDR3 reads CASSLGGGREYAFF. CDR3 bases: TGTGCCAGCAGCTTAGGCGGAGGAAGGGAATACGCTTTCTTT.

The J gene is TRBJ2-1, the V gene TRBV5-1, with TRBD2 matching 9 bases. Unmatched junction bases numbered 7, after V lost 0 bases and J lost 6 bases. Germline V lookup: CDR1 SGHRS, CDR2 YFSETQ. The CDR3 is 16 residues long. Here the CDR3 reads CASSLDGGRAVNEQFF. The CDR3 DNA sequence: TGCGCCAGCAGCTTGGACGGCGGGAGGGCGGTCAATGAGCAGTTCTTC.

This clone was counted between two and nine times. The CDR3 DNA reads TGTGCCAGCAGGGGACTAGCGGACCTAGCCAAAAACATTCAGTACTTC. Protein: CASRGLADLAKNIQYF. The chain is built from TRBV2 and TRBJ2-4; the match to TRBD2 covers 11 bases. Germline V gene sequence: CDR1 SNHLY, CDR2 FYNNEI. The trim removed 6 bases at V and 0 bases at J, leaving 4 bases unmatched. The CDR3 is made up of 16 amino acids.

CDR3 nucleotide sequence: TGTGCCAGCAGTCCCGGGACAGCTAACTATGGCTACACCTTC. Protein product: CASSPGTANYGYTF. The chain has TRBV6-5 and TRBJ1-2, with 7 bases identical to TRBD1. Germline CDR1 MNHEY, CDR2 SVGAGI. The length of the CDR3 is 14 residues. V was clipped by 5 bases and J by 0 bases; unmatched bases: 3.

The J gene is TRBJ1-3, the V gene TRBV7-2; D gene uncertain. Germline V gene sequence: CDR1 SGHTA, CDR2 FQGNSA. This CDR3 region has 14 residues. The V and J ends lost 5 bases and 3 bases respectively, with 11 bases between them. The CDR3 region has the DNA TGTGCCAGCAGCGCTAGTCACATTGGAAACACCATATATTTT. Its protein product is CASSASHIGNTIYF.

J is TRBJ1-6 and V is TRBV7-2, with 7 bases aligning to TRBD1. The V and J ends lost 2 bases and 6 bases, in that order; junction bases with no gene match: 10. This CDR3 region has 17 residues. Per the germline V gene, CDR1 is SGHTA and CDR2 is FQGNSA. As DNA, the CDR3 is TGTGCCAGCAGCTTAAGGGACAGACAGTCTCTTAATTCACCCCTCCACTTT. It translates to CASSLRDRQSLNSPLHF.

The J gene is TRBJ2-3, the V gene TRBV4-3; either TRBD1 or TRBD2 may fit D (5 bases each). Germline V gene data show CDR1 as LGHNA and CDR2 as YSLEER. The length of the CDR3 is 16 residues. V was cut by 1 base and J by 6 bases, with 17 bases left in between. The CDR3: CASSQGSGQSLDTQYF. In DNA form, the CDR3 reads TGCGCCAGCAGCCAAGGGTCGGGGCAGTCCTTGGATACGCAGTATTTT.

The chain combines TRBV19 with TRBJ2-2; 10 nucleotides align to TRBD2. There are 16 residues in the CDR3. V dropped 4 bases and J dropped 4; count of bases not matched to a gene: 6. Germline V gives CDR1 LNHDA, CDR2 SQIVND (reference sequence). CDR3 DNA: TGTGCCAGTAGTAGAGCGGGAGGGCCGACCACCGGGGAGCTGTTTTTT. Protein product: CASSRAGGPTTGELFF. The full variable domain, completed using reference TRBV19 and TRBJ2-2, is DGGITQSPKYLFRKEGQNVTLSCEQNLNHDAMYWYRQDPGQGLRLIYYSQIVNDFQKGDIAEGYSVSREKKESFPLTVTSAQKNPTAFYLCASSRAGGPTTGELFFGEGSRLTVL.

The chain uses TRBV6-6 and TRBJ1-1; possibly TRBD1 for D (5 bases). The V end lost 4 bases, the J end lost 2 bases, and 11 bases lay between the germline ends. This CDR3 contains 14 residues. Per germline, CDR1 MNHNY and CDR2 SVGAGI (reference sequence). CDR3 amino acids: CASSSGTVNTEAFF. The CDR3 nucleotides read TGTGCCAGCAGTTCCGGGACGGTTAACACTGAAGCTTTCTTT.

The V gene is TRBV6-4, the J gene TRBJ1-1; weak D call: TRBD1 (6 bases). This CDR3 region has 14 residues. Germline assignment: CDR1 MRHNA and CDR2 SNTAGT. V lost 3 bases to trimming and J lost 5 bases, with 13 bases between them. The CDR3 coding sequence is TGTGCCAGCAGTGAAGTCGGGGGCGAGACTGAAGCTTTCTTT. Amino acids: CASSEVGGETEAFF.

The CDR3 protein is CASSLGGQGWTDTQYF. For the CDR3, the DNA is TGCGCCAGCAGCTTGGGAGGACAGGGTTGGACAGATACGCAGTATTTT. The rearrangement links TRBV5-1 to TRBJ2-3, with 8 bases fitting TRBD1. V trimming: 0 bases; J trimming: 3 bases; junction bases outside the gene matches: 6. CDR3 length: 16 amino acids. Germline assignment: CDR1 SGHRS and CDR2 YFSETQ. The complete variable domain, with remaining parts taken from reference TRBV5-1 and TRBJ2-3, reads KAGVTQTPRYLIKTRGQQVTLSCSPISGHRSVSWYQQTPGQGLQFLFEYFSETQRNKGNFPGRFSGRQFSNSRSEMNVSTLELGDSALYLCASSLGGQGWTDTQYFGPGTRLTVL.

This rearrangement joins TRBV25-1 to TRBJ2-1; TRBD2 matches 7 bases. Germline V gives CDR1 MGHDK, CDR2 SYGVNS. V shed 10 bases and J 1 base; nucleotides not matched to a gene: 7. CDR3 size: 14 residues. CDR3 protein: CATLPGGSYNEQFF. CDR3 in DNA: TGTGCCACTTTGCCGGGAGGATCCTACAATGAGCAGTTCTTC.

The rearrangement uses TRBV5-4 and TRBJ2-3; 10 bases agree with TRBD2. The CDR3 spans 16 residues. The junction had 7 bases not matched to a gene; V was cut back by 0 bases and J by 6 bases. Per the germline V gene, CDR1 is SGHNT and CDR2 is YYREEE (reference sequence). The CDR3: CASSLGGLAGADTQYF. In nucleotides, the CDR3 is TGTGCCAGCAGCTTGGGGGGCCTAGCGGGAGCCGATACGCAGTATTTT. Full variable domain (remainder filled in from reference TRBV5-4 and TRBJ2-3): ETGVTQSPTHLIKTRGQQVTLRCSSQSGHNTVSWYQQALGQGPQFIFQYYREEENGRGNFPPRFSGLQFPNYSSELNVNALELDDSALYLCASSLGGLAGADTQYFGPGTRLTVL.

The chain is built from TRBV4-1 and TRBJ2-7; D is uncertain. Germline V gene sequence: CDR1 MGHRA, CDR2 YSYEKL. The CDR3 has 15 residues. V shed 2 bases and J shed 1 base, with 12 bases lying between them. CDR3 sequence reads: CASSQSDSLSYEQYF. DNA of the CDR3: TGCGCCAGCAGCCAATCAGACTCGTTGTCCTACGAGCAGTACTTC.

CDR3 nucleotides: TGTGCCAGCAGGCAAGAGACGGGGAGCTACGAGCAGTACTTC. It encodes CASRQETGSYEQYF. The chain employs TRBV5-5 and TRBJ2-7; TRBD2 is a possible D gene (5 bases). The CDR3 is 14 amino acids. V gave up 5 bases and J gave up 3 bases, with 15 bases separating them. CDR1 and CDR2 from the germline V gene are SGHKS and YYEKEE (reference sequence). The full variable domain, in which reference TRBV5-5 and TRBJ2-7 provide the parts outside the CDR3, is DAGVTQSPTHLIKTRGQQVTLRCSPISGHKSVSWYQQVLGQGPQFIFQYYEKEERGRGNFPDRFSARQFPNYSSELNVNALLLGDSALYLCASRQETGSYEQYFGPGTRLTVT.

This chain uses TRBV19 with TRBJ1-2; 10 positions agree with TRBD1. This CDR3 is built from 13 residues. Germline V lookup: CDR1 LNHDA, CDR2 SQIVND (reference sequence). The J segment lost 7 bases and the V segment lost 9 bases, leaving 8 bases of the junction unmatched. The CDR3, as DNA: TGTGCCAGCGGAGAGGGGACAGGGGTTGGCTACACCTTC. This gives the protein CASGEGTGVGYTF.

The chain couples TRBV5-4 to TRBJ1-5; a possible D gene is TRBD1 (5 bases). Per germline, CDR1 SGHNT and CDR2 YYREEE (reference sequence). This CDR3 is 17 amino acids long. The ends were cut back, 3 bases at V and 0 bases at J, with 16 bases in the middle. The CDR3 DNA reads as TGTGCCAGCAGCTCGGGGGGAGCGGACCATAGCAATCAGCCCCAGCATTTT. Its protein product is CASSSGGADHSNQPQHF.

The chain uses TRBV11-2 and TRBJ2-7; the D is unclear. The V end lost 5 bases, the J end lost 1 base, and 15 bases lay between the germline ends. CDR3 length: 15 residues. Germline values: CDR1 SGHAT, CDR2 FQNNGV. CDR3 DNA sequence: TGTGCCAGCAGCCCGGACGGACCCTTTTCCTACGAGCAGTACGTC. It yields the protein CASSPDGPFSYEQYV.

The rearrangement links TRBV6-5 to TRBJ2-7; TRBD2 agrees at 11 bases. CDR3 length equals 15 residues. Trimming took 6 bases from V and 5 from J; bases not matched to a gene: 9. Germline values: CDR1 MNHEY, CDR2 SVGAGI. DNA for the CDR3: TGTGCCAGCAGGGCTAGCGGGAGGCCTTGGGACGAGCAGTACGTC. It codes for CASRASGRPWDEQYV.

V usage is TRBV7-9 and J usage is TRBJ2-3; 11 bases are a match to TRBD2. J was trimmed by 2 bases and V by 5 bases; bases with no gene match: 3. The CDR3 has 15 residues. Per the germline V gene, CDR1 is SEHNR and CDR2 is FQNEAQ (reference sequence). In DNA form, the CDR3 reads TGTGCCAGCAGCGAGGGACTAGCGGACACAGATACGCAGTATTTT. As protein: CASSEGLADTDTQYF.

This clone was found once. This rearrangement joins TRBV9 to TRBJ2-1, with 12 bases that match TRBD1. The CDR3 is made up of 14 amino acids. Germline CDR1 reads SGDLS; CDR2 reads YYNGEE. Germline trimming cut 3 bases from V and 10 bases from J; bases unmatched to any gene: 5. This CDR3 is CASSAGTGGWEQFF. The CDR3 DNA is TGTGCCAGCAGCGCCGGGACAGGGGGCTGGGAGCAGTTCTTC.

CDR3 nucleotides: TGTGCCTCCCGTAGGTACACTGAAGCTTTCTTT. Its translation is CASRRYTEAFF. The chain links TRBV28 to TRBJ1-1; D unresolved. Trimming removed 11 bases at V and 3 bases at J, with 10 bases between. Germline values: CDR1 MDHEN, CDR2 SYDVKM. The CDR3 sequence is 11 residues long.

This chain links TRBV14 with TRBJ2-1; no definite D call. Germline lookup yields CDR1 SGHDN and CDR2 FVKESK. This CDR3 is built from 14 residues. The germline V and J ends were trimmed by 1 base and 2 bases, with 6 bases remaining between them. CDR3 loop: CASSQGGPYNEQFF. CDR3 nucleotides: TGTGCCAGCAGCCAAGGAGGACCCTACAATGAGCAGTTCTTC.

This clone was found a few times. The rearrangement joins TRBV29-1 to TRBJ1-1; D unresolved. Germline V gene data show CDR1 as SQVTM and CDR2 as ANQGSEA. V lost 8 bases and J lost 4, with 14 bases in between. The CDR3 runs to 12 residues. Here the CDR3 DNA reads TGCAGCTTTCGGATGATGGGCACTGAAGCTTTCTTT. Amino acid sequence: CSFRMMGTEAFF.

The rearrangement joins TRBV7-2 to TRBJ1-1; weak D call: TRBD1 (5 bases). The length of the CDR3 is 16 residues. CDR1 SGHTA and CDR2 FQGNSA come from the germline V gene. V was pared by 1 base and J by 5 bases, with 17 bases between. CDR3 nucleotides: TGTGCCAGCAGCTTAGAGTCGTGGGGGGGGTTGACTGAAGCTTTCTTT. Its protein product is CASSLESWGGLTEAFF.

The DNA of the CDR3 is TGTGCCAGCAGCTTAGCGGCTAGCGGGGGGCTGGGTGAGACCCAGTACTTC. It translates to CASSLAASGGLGETQYF. The rearrangement uses TRBV7-6 and TRBJ2-5, with TRBD2 identical over 11 bases. The CDR3 is made up of 17 amino acids. V shed 0 bases, J shed 5 bases, and the junction held 8 bases outside the gene matches. Germline lookup yields CDR1 SGHVS and CDR2 FNYEAQ.

The V call is TRBV11-3, the J call TRBJ2-1, with 7 nucleotides matching TRBD2. This CDR3 spans 14 amino acids. V shed 2 bases and J 7 bases; nucleotides not matched to a gene: 5. In germline, CDR1 is SGHNT, CDR2 YENEEA. The CDR3, as DNA: TGTGCCAGCAGCTTAAGTCGAGCGGGGAATGAGCAGTTCTTC. It codes for CASSLSRAGNEQFF.

The rearrangement joins TRBV27 to TRBJ1-2; D unresolved. The CDR3 length is 13 residues. V lost 2 bases, J lost 1 base, and 5 bases lay in between. Germline CDR1 and CDR2: MNHEY and SMNVEV (reference sequence). DNA of the CDR3: TGTGCCAGCAGTTTAAAGCGTAACTATGGCTACACCTTC. This gives the protein CASSLKRNYGYTF.

This chain links TRBV5-1 with TRBJ2-5; 7 positions match TRBD1. V gave up 1 base and J gave up 3 bases; unmatched junction bases: 0. Germline V gene sequence: CDR1 SGHRS, CDR2 YFSETQ. The CDR3 has 13 amino acids. CDR3 protein: CASSLTGEETQYF. The CDR3 DNA reads TGCGCCAGCAGCTTGACAGGGGAAGAGACCCAGTACTTC.

The chain has TRBV5-1 and TRBJ2-1; the D gene is possibly TRBD2 (5 bases). CDR1 SGHRS and CDR2 YFSETQ come from the germline V gene. This CDR3 spans 13 amino acids. V was trimmed by 5 bases and J by 9 bases, leaving 15 bases between them. The CDR3 sequence is CASRIEGGAEQFF. The CDR3 region has the DNA TGCGCCAGCAGAATAGAGGGTGGTGCTGAGCAGTTCTTC. Based on the CDR3 plus reference TRBV5-1 and TRBJ2-1, the full variable domain is KAGVTQTPRYLIKTRGQQVTLSCSPISGHRSVSWYQQTPGQGLQFLFEYFSETQRNKGNFPGRFSGRQFSNSRSEMNVSTLELGDSALYLCASRIEGGAEQFFGPGTRLTVL.

The chain uses TRBV5-5 and TRBJ2-1; 9 positions match TRBD2. Germline CDR1 reads SGHKS; CDR2 reads YYEKEE (reference sequence). CDR3 length: 15 amino acids. The J segment lost 5 bases and the V segment lost 0 bases, leaving 3 bases of the junction unmatched. CDR3 residues: CASSLEAGGHNEQFF. The CDR3 DNA reads TGTGCCAGCAGCTTGGAAGCGGGGGGCCACAATGAGCAGTTCTTC.